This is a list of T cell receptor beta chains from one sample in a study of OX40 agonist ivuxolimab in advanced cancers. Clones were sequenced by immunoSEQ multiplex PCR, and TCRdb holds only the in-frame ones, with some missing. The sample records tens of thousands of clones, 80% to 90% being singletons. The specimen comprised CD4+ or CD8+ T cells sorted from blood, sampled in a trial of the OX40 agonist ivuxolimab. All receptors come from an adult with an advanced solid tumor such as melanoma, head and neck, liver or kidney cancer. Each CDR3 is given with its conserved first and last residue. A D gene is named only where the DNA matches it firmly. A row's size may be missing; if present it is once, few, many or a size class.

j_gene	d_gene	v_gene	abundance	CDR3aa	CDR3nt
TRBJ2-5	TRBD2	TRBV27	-	CASSFGRGGVETQYF	TGTGCCAGCAGTTTTGGCCGGGGGGGAGTGGAGACCCAGTACTTC
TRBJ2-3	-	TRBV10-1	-	CASSESKGRGWSTDTQYF	TGCGCCAGCAGTGAGTCGAAGGGCAGGGGTTGGTCCACAGATACGCAGTATTTT
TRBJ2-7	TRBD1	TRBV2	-	CAREPRTGYEQYF	TGTGCCAGGGAGCCTCGGACAGGCTACGAGCAGTACTTC
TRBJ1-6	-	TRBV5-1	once	CASSLGYRDNNSPLHF	TGCGCCAGCAGCTTGGGGTACCGGGACAATAATTCACCCCTCCACTTT
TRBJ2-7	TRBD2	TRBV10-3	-	CAISELGLAGVEQYF	TGTGCCATCAGTGAGTTGGGACTAGCGGGAGTGGAGCAGTACTTC
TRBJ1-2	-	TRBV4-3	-	CASSQDIGTYGYTF	TGCGCCAGCAGCCAAGATATCGGGACCTATGGCTACACCTTC
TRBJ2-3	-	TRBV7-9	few	CASSFGPTDTQYF	TGTGCCAGCAGCTTTGGACCTACAGATACGCAGTATTTT
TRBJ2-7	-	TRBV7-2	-	CASSLRGYEQYF	TGTGCCAGCAGCTTACGAGGGTACGAGCAGTACTTC
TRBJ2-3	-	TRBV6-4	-	CASSGTAGASTDTQYF	TGTGCCAGCAGTGGGACGGCGGGGGCTAGCACAGATACGCAGTATTTT
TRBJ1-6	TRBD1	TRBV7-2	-	CASSVDRAENSPLHF	TGTGCCAGCAGCGTGGACAGGGCCGAGAATTCACCCCTCCACTTT
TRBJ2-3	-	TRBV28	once	CASSFTLRTVTDTQYF	TGTGCCAGCAGTTTCACCCTTAGGACAGTCACAGATACGCAGTATTTT
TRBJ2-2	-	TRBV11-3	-	CASSLQGFSGELFF	TGTGCCAGCAGCTTACAGGGATTTAGCGGGGAGCTGTTTTTT
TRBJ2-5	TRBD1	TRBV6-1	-	CASTEAGTGGGETQYF	TGTGCCAGCACCGAAGCCGGGACAGGGGGAGGAGAGACCCAGTACTTC
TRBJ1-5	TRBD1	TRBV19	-	CASSFRDSYLNQPQHF	TGTGCCAGTAGTTTCCGGGACAGCTATCTTAATCAGCCCCAGCATTTT
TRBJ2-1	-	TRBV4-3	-	CASSRDRGGGYNEQFF	TGCGCCAGCAGCCGCGATCGAGGGGGGGGGTACAATGAGCAGTTCTTC
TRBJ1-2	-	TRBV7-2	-	CASSLDTGRVAYGYTF	TGTGCCAGCAGCTTAGACACGGGCAGGGTAGCCTATGGCTACACCTTC
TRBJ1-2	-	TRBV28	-	CASSSNRGGFDGYGYTF	TGTGCCAGCAGTTCGAATCGTGGAGGGTTCGATGGCTATGGCTACACCTTC